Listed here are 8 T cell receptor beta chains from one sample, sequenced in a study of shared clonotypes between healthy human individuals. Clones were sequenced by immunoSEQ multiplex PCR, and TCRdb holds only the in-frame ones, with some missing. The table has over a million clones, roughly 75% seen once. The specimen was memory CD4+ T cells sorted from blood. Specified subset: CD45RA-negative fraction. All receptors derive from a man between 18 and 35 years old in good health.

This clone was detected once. The CDR3 DNA reads as TGTGCCAGCAGTGAAATTGGGGCCAGCCGGGAAGAGCAGTACTTC. Protein sequence: CASSEIGASREEQYF. This chain joins TRBV2 and TRBJ2-7, with D perhaps TRBD1 or TRBD2 (5 bases each). V was trimmed by 2 bases and J by 7 bases, leaving 18 bases between them. This CDR3 has 15 residues. Germline V gives CDR1 SNHLY, CDR2 FYNNEI.

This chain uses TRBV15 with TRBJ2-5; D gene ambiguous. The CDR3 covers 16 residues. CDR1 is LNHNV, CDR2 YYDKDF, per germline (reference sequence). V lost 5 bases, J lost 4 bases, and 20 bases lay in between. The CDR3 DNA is TGTGCCACCAGCCTCTGGGGAAATCAGCCCACAGAGACCCAGTACTTC. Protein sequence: CATSLWGNQPTETQYF.

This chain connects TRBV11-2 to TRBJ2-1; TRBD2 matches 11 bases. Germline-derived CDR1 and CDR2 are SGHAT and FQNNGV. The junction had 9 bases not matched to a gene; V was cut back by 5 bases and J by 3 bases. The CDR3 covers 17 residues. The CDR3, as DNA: TGTGCCAGCAGCACAAAGGCACTAGCGGGAGTCTACAATGAGCAGTTCTTC. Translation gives CASSTKALAGVYNEQFF.

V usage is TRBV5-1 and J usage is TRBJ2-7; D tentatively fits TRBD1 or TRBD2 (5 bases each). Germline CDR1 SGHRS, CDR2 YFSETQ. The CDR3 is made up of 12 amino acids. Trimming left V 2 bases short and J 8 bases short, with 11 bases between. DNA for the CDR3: TGCGCCAGCAGCTTATTAGGGGAGCAGCAGTACTTC. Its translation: CASSLLGEQQYF.

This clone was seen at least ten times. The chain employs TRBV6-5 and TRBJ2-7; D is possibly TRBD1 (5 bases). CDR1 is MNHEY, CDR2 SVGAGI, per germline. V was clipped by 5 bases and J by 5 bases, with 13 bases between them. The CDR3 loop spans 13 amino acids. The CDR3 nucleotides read TGTGCCAGCAGTACCCCCTGGGGCGACGAGCAGTACTTC. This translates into CASSTPWGDEQYF.

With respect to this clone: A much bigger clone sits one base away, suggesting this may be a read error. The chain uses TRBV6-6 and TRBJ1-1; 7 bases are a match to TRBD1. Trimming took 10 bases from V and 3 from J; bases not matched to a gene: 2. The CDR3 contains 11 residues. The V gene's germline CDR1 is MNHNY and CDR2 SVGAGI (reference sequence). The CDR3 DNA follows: TGTGCCACACAGGGGTACACTGAAGCTTTCTTT. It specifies CATQGYTEAFF.

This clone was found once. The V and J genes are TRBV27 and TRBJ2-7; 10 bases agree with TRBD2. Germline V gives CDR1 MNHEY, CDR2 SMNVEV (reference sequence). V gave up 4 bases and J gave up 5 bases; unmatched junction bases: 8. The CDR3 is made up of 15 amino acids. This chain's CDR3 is CASSWQAGGSHEQYF. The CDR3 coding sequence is TGTGCCAGCAGTTGGCAAGCGGGAGGGTCCCACGAGCAGTACTTC.

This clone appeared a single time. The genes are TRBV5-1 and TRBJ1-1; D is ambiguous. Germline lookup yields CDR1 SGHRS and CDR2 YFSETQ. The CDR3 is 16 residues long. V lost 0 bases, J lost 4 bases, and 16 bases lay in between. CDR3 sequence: CASSLGTIRDGTEAFF. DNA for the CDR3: TGCGCCAGCAGCTTGGGGACTATAAGGGATGGCACTGAAGCTTTCTTT. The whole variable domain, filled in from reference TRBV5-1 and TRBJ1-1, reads KAGVTQTPRYLIKTRGQQVTLSCSPISGHRSVSWYQQTPGQGLQFLFEYFSETQRNKGNFPGRFSGRQFSNSRSEMNVSTLELGDSALYLCASSLGTIRDGTEAFFGQGTRLTVV.